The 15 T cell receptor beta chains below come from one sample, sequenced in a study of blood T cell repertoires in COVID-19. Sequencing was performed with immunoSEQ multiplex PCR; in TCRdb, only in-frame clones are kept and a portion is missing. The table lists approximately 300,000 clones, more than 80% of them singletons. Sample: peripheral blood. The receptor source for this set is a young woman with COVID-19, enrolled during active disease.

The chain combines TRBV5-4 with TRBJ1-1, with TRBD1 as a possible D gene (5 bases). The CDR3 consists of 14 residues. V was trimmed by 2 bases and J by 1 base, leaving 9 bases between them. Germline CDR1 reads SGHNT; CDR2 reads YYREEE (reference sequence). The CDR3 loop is CASSFVGENTEAFF. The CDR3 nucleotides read TGTGCCAGCAGCTTTGTAGGGGAGAACACTGAAGCTTTCTTT.

The CDR3 loop reads CASSVSLEVGEQYF. The CDR3 DNA reads TGTGCCAGCAGCGTCTCACTAGAGGTGGGGGAGCAGTACTTC. This rearrangement joins TRBV9 to TRBJ2-7; tentatively, D is TRBD2 (5 bases). Germline V lookup: CDR1 SGDLS, CDR2 YYNGEE. V dropped 2 bases and J dropped 7 bases, with 16 bases sitting between them. The CDR3 has 14 amino acids.

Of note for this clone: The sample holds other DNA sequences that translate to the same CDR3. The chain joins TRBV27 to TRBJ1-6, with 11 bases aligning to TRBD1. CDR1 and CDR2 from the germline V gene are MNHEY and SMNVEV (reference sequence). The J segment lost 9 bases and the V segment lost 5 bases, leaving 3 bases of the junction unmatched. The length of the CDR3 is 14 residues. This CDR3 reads CASSPGTGGSPLHF. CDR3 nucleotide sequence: TGTGCCAGCAGTCCCGGGACAGGGGGTTCACCCCTCCACTTT.

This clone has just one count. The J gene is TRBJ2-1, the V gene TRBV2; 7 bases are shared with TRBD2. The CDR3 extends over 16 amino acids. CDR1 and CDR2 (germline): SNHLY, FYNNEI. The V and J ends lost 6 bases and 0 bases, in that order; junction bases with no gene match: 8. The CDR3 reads CASSLLRGNSYNEQFF. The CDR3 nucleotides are TGTGCCAGCAGCCTTCTGCGGGGGAACTCCTACAATGAGCAGTTCTTC.

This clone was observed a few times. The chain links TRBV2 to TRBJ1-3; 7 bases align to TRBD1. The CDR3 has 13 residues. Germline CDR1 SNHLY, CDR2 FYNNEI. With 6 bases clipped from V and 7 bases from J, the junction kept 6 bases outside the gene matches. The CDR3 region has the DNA TGTGCCAGCAGGGTGGACAGGTTGAACACCATATATTTT. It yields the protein CASRVDRLNTIYF.

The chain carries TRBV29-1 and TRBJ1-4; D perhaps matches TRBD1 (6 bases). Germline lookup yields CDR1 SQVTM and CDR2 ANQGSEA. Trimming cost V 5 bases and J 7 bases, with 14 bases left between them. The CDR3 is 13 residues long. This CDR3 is CSVYREKGEKLFF. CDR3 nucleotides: TGCAGCGTTTACAGGGAAAAAGGTGAAAAACTGTTTTTT.

This chain's CDR3 is CASSFYRDSYEQYF. CDR3 sequence (DNA): TGTGCCAGCAGCTTTTACAGAGACTCCTACGAGCAGTACTTC. The V and J genes are TRBV7-8 and TRBJ2-7; no definite D call. From germline, CDR1 is SGHVS and CDR2 FQNEAQ. CDR3 length: 14 residues. Trimming took 3 bases from V and 0 from J, leaving 9 bases between them.

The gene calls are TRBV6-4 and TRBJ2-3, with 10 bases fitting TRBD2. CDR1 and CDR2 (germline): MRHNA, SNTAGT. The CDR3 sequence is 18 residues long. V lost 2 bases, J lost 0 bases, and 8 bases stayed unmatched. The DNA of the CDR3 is TGTGCCAGCAGTGACCTCGCTCCTAGCGGGGGTAGCACAGATACGCAGTATTTT. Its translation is CASSDLAPSGGSTDTQYF.

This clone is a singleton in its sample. CDR3 DNA: TGTGCCAGCAGCTCTTCCTTGACAGGCCCCCGCACAGATACGCAGTATTTT. Its translation: CASSSSLTGPRTDTQYF. The V gene is TRBV11-2, the J gene TRBJ2-3; D may be TRBD1 (6 bases). V was trimmed by 4 bases and J by 1 base, leaving 18 bases between them. The germline V gene encodes CDR1 SGHAT and CDR2 FQNNGV. This CDR3 comprises 17 residues.

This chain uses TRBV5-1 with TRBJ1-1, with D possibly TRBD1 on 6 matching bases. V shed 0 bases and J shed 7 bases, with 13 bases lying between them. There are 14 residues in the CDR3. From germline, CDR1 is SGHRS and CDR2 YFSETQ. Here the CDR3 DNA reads TGCGCCAGCAGCTTGGCCGGGGGGGCGAGTGAAGCTTTCTTT. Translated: CASSLAGGASEAFF.

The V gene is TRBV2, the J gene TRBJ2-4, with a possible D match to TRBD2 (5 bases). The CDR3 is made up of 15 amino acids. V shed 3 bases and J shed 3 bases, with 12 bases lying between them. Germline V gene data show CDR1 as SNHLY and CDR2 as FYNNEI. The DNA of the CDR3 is TGTGCCAGCAGTGATGATCGGGATGGCAAAAACATTCAGTACTTC. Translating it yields CASSDDRDGKNIQYF.

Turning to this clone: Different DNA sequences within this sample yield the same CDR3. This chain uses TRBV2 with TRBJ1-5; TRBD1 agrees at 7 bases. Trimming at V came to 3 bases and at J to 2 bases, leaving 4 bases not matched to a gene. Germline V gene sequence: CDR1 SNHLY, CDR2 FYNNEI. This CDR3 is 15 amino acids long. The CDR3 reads CASSEGDSGNQPQHF. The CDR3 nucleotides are TGTGCCAGCAGTGAGGGGGACAGTGGCAATCAGCCCCAGCATTTT.

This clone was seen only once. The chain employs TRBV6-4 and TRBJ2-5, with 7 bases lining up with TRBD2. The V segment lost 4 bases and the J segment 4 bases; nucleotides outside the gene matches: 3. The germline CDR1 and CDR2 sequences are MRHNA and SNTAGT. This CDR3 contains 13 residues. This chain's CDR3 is CASSGTGGETQYF. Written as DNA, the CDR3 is TGTGCCAGCAGTGGAACGGGAGGAGAGACCCAGTACTTC.

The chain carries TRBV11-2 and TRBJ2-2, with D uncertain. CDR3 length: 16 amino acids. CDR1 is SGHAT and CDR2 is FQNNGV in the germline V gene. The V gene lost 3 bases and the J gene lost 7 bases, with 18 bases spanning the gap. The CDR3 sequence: CASSLRVPSIGGELFF. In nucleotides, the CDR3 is TGTGCCAGCAGCTTGAGAGTCCCCTCAATTGGCGGGGAGCTGTTTTTT.

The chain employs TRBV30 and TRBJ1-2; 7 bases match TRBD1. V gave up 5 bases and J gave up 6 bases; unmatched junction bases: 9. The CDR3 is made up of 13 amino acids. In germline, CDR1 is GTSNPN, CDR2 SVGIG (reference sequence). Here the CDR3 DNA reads TGTGCCTGGGGGAAGGACAGGAGCAATGGCTACACCTTC. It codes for CAWGKDRSNGYTF.